This TCR beta chain was retrieved from a study of regulatory T cells in long-lasting Graves disease. Findings and caveats of the study: Peripheral blood alone, not thyroid tissue, underwent study.

Building of the TCR beta libraries involved iRepertoire HTBI primers and Arm-PCR of CDR3 regions. Each CDR3 protein gets one entry after TCRdb re-called the multiplex PCR reads with MiXCR. The sample yields hundreds of thousands of distinct CDR3 sequences, roughly 15% seen once. Time point indicated: newly diagnosed GD, antithyroid drugs for less than 3 months. After RNA was extracted from PBMCs, the TCR library was made from it. The patient group derived from an endocrinology department in Xi'an, China. The table lists this clonotype with many counts. Its cognate antigen is unknown. CDR1 and CDR2 (germline): SNHLY, FYNNEI. The CDR3 sequence is 18 residues long. The trim removed 5 bases at V and 0 bases at J, leaving 8 bases unmatched. The same sample was also used in a study of T cells in Graves' hyperthyroidism and ophthalmopathy.

The clonotype comes from a woman under 40 with Graves disease. This rearrangement joins TRBV2 to TRBJ2-3, with 13 nucleotides matching TRBD2. The sample consisted of peripheral blood mononuclear cells (PBMCs), taken at new diagnosis, from a patient treated with antithyroid drugs. The CDR3 reads CASSKLAGGAVSTDTQYF. CDR3 sequence (DNA): TGTGCCAGCAGTAAACTAGCGGGAGGGGCCGTAAGCACAGATACGCAGTATTTT.